A single sample is the source of the 19 T cell receptor beta chains below, sequenced in a study of T cell responses to AZD1222 COVID-19 vaccine. Clones were sequenced by immunoSEQ multiplex PCR, and TCRdb holds only the in-frame ones, with some missing. The sample has 150,000 to 200,000 clones, 92% seen once. This material consisted of peripheral blood, taken on day 0 of AZD1222 vaccination. The receptors here all came from an adult in good health.

The chain uses TRBV19 and TRBJ1-2; no firm D call. Trimming left V 5 bases short and J 8 bases short, with 18 bases between. Germline CDR1 reads LNHDA; CDR2 reads SQIVND (reference sequence). The CDR3 consists of 14 residues. CDR3 bases: TGTGCCAGTAGTGGAGGACTGTTTCTCGGAGGCTACACCTTC. It codes for CASSGGLFLGGYTF.

V and J are TRBV6-1 and TRBJ2-1; D perhaps matches TRBD2 (6 bases). Germline-derived CDR1 and CDR2 are MNHNS and SASEGT. The ends were cut back, 1 base at V and 3 bases at J, with 10 bases in the middle. The CDR3 has 15 amino acids. CDR3 DNA: TGTGCCAGCAGTGAAGACCGGGGGAACTACAATGAGCAGTTCTTC. Translated, it gives CASSEDRGNYNEQFF.

The chain joins TRBV7-9 to TRBJ1-2, with D maybe TRBD1 (6 bases). The germline CDR1 and CDR2 sequences are SEHNR and FQNEAQ (reference sequence). V was pared by 4 bases and J by 6 bases, with 15 bases between. The CDR3 length is 14 residues. CDR3 region: CASSSQRTDHGYTF. The CDR3 coding sequence is TGTGCCAGCAGCTCGCAGAGGACAGACCATGGCTACACCTTC.

The chain joins TRBV3-1 (or the pseudogene TRBV3-2) to TRBJ2-7, with TRBD2 as a possible D gene (5 bases). CDR3 length: 13 residues. V was pared by 1 base and J by 3 bases, with 7 bases between. Looked up from germline, CDR1 is LGHDT and CDR2 is YNNKEL (reference sequence). CDR3: CASSQGGYYEQYV. In DNA form, the CDR3 reads TGTGCCAGCAGCCAAGGAGGGTACTACGAGCAGTACGTC.

The V and J genes are TRBV6-1 and TRBJ1-3, with D perhaps TRBD1 (5 bases). CDR3 size: 17 residues. CDR1 is MNHNS and CDR2 is SASEGT in the germline V gene. The V and J ends lost 3 bases and 1 base respectively, with 16 bases between them. CDR3 sequence: CASSERGRLGSGNTIYF. For the CDR3, the DNA is TGTGCCAGCAGTGAGAGGGGCAGATTGGGATCTGGAAACACCATATATTTT.

J is TRBJ2-3 and V is TRBV19; 12 bases fit TRBD2. Germline trimming cut 5 bases from V and 4 bases from J; bases unmatched to any gene: 10. The CDR3 loop spans 17 amino acids. The germline gives CDR1 LNHDA, CDR2 SQIVND (reference sequence). The CDR3 coding sequence is TGTGCCAGTAGTTCCCGTCTAGCGGGGGGGCCGGCAGATACGCAGTATTTT. It yields the protein CASSSRLAGGPADTQYF.

The chain couples TRBV5-6 to TRBJ1-1; D gene uncertain. The CDR3 has 12 amino acids. Trimming pared 4 bases from V and 1 base from J, leaving 5 bases between. Germline V gene lookup returns CDR1 SGHDT and CDR2 YYEEEE. DNA for the CDR3: TGTGCCAGCAGCCCGCAGAACACTGAAGCTTTCTTT. Protein product: CASSPQNTEAFF.

This chain uses TRBV7-2 with TRBJ2-7; unclear D gene. The germline V gene encodes CDR1 SGHTA and CDR2 FQGNSA. CDR3 length: 13 amino acids. V was shortened by 1 base and J by 0 bases, with 4 bases between the two germline ends. Here the CDR3 reads CASSLGYSYEQYF. The DNA of the CDR3 is TGTGCCAGCAGCTTAGGGTACTCCTACGAGCAGTACTTC.

The V gene is TRBV2, the J gene TRBJ2-4; TRBD2 matches at 14 bases. V gave up 4 bases and J gave up 3 bases; unmatched junction bases: 14. In germline, CDR1 is SNHLY, CDR2 FYNNEI. The CDR3 length is 20 residues. CDR3 DNA: TGTGCCAGCAGTGGAAAAGCAGCCGGGACTAGCGGGGGTATCAAAAACATTCAGTACTTC. Translated, it gives CASSGKAAGTSGGIKNIQYF.

The chain is built from TRBV2 and TRBJ1-1; 7 bases match TRBD1. The CDR3 loop spans 18 amino acids. CDR1 is SNHLY and CDR2 is FYNNEI in the germline V gene. V lost 8 bases and J lost 6; bases outside the gene matches: 24. CDR3 bases: TGTGCCAGCGTAGACAGGGCCCATTCCCTCGGCGAGGGCGCTGAAGCTTTCTTT. It encodes CASVDRAHSLGEGAEAFF.

V is TRBV2 and J is TRBJ2-5; D may be TRBD2 (5 bases). Germline V lookup: CDR1 SNHLY, CDR2 FYNNEI. With 7 bases removed from V and 5 bases from J, the gap between germline ends came to 17 bases. The CDR3 is made up of 14 amino acids. The CDR3 loop is CASMVTTTSETQYF. Written as DNA, the CDR3 is TGTGCCAGCATGGTGACTACCACGAGCGAGACCCAGTACTTC.

The V gene is TRBV23-1, the J gene TRBJ2-5; D gene ambiguous. TRBV23-1 is known as an ORF, though its function is uncertain. CDR3 length: 9 amino acids. Trimming cost V 10 bases and J 10 bases, with 10 bases left between them. CDR3 loop: CAIPWNQYF. DNA for the CDR3: TGCGCCATCCCTTGGAACCAGTACTTC.

CDR3 in amino acids: CATAWATEAFF. In DNA form, the CDR3 reads TGTGCCACGGCGTGGGCCACTGAAGCTTTCTTT. The chain carries TRBV10-3 and TRBJ1-1, with D unresolved. Germline V gives CDR1 ENHRY, CDR2 SYGVKD. The CDR3 covers 11 residues. Trimming stripped 10 bases from V and 4 bases from J, with 10 bases between.

This clone has a single count. This rearrangement joins TRBV6-1 to TRBJ1-2; no clear D gene. This CDR3 is 16 amino acids long. V lost 4 bases and J 0 bases, leaving 15 bases between the germline ends. Per germline, CDR1 MNHNS and CDR2 SASEGT. The CDR3 DNA follows: TGTGCCAGCAGTGCGAAGGGAGCAGGAGCTAACTATGGCTACACCTTC. It is translated as CASSAKGAGANYGYTF.

The chain is built from TRBV10-1 and TRBJ1-1; maybe TRBD1 (5 bases). Germline CDR1 is WNHNN and CDR2 is SYGVQD (reference sequence). The V and J ends lost 2 bases and 9 bases respectively, with 13 bases between them. The CDR3 is 13 amino acids. CDR3 sequence (DNA): TGCGCCAGCAGTGAGGGGGGGACCCTGCAAGCTTTCTTT. This sequence encodes CASSEGGTLQAFF.

Many counts were recorded for this clone. The V gene is TRBV6-2 or TRBV6-3, the J gene TRBJ2-1; TRBD2 matches 10 bases. Germline CDR1 and CDR2: MNHEY and SVGEGT. The CDR3 is 15 residues long. The ends lost 5 bases at V and 1 base at J; junction bases unmatched: 2. CDR3 bases: TGTGCCAGCAGTCTTAGCGGGGGGTCCTACAATGAGCAGTTCTTC. Its translation is CASSLSGGSYNEQFF.

The rearrangement joins TRBV7-9 to TRBJ1-1, with 7 bases aligning to TRBD1. Germline lookup yields CDR1 SEHNR and CDR2 FQNEAQ (reference sequence). The V gene end was trimmed by 3 bases and the J gene end by 1 base; junction bases not matched to a gene: 8. The CDR3 sequence is 16 residues long. The CDR3 here is CASSFLQGKGNTEAFF. The DNA for the CDR3 is TGTGCCAGCAGCTTCCTACAGGGGAAGGGGAACACTGAAGCTTTCTTT. Based on the CDR3 plus reference TRBV7-9 and TRBJ1-1, the full variable domain is DTGVSQNPRHKITKRGQNVTFRCDPISEHNRLYWYRQTLGQGPEFLTYFQNEAQLEKSRLLSDRFSAERPKGSFSTLEIQRTEQGDSAMYLCASSFLQGKGNTEAFFGQGTRLTVV.

CDR3 sequence (DNA): TGTGCCAGCAGCTTAGGCGGGACTAGAAACGGCGAGCAGTACTTC. Translated: CASSLGGTRNGEQYF. The chain couples TRBV11-2 to TRBJ2-7; 8 bases map to TRBD2. Germline loops: CDR1 SGHAT, CDR2 FQNNGV. The CDR3 spans 15 residues. V shed 1 base, J shed 6 bases, and the junction held 8 bases outside the gene matches.

This chain connects TRBV11-2 to TRBJ2-1; D unresolved. CDR3 length: 14 residues. Germline-derived CDR1 and CDR2 are SGHAT and FQNNGV. With 1 base removed from V and 6 bases from J, the gap between germline ends came to 10 bases. The CDR3 reads CASSLVKGRNEQFF. The CDR3 nucleotides are TGTGCCAGCAGCTTAGTAAAGGGTCGCAATGAGCAGTTCTTC.